This TCR beta chain emerged from a study of T cell responses to AZD1222 COVID-19 vaccine (dated by TCRdb to the early 2020s). The study in broad terms: AZD1222 recipients whose second dose came at about 4 weeks and those whose second dose came at about 12 weeks were combined into one group, since spike-specific TCR depth and breadth did not differ between the two schedules. TCR sequencing covered about 230 trial participants: nearly 210 given two doses of AZD1222 and 26 given two doses of MenACWY control vaccine. Trial participants were enrolled by age into subgroups of 18-55, 56-69 and 70-plus years, and roughly 150, 30 and 60 TCR-sequenced participants, respectively, were included in these subgroups.

V has 4 bases trimmed and J has 8 bases trimmed; junction bases matching no gene number 12. The CDR3 starts with the cysteine, ends with the phenylalanine, and has 15 residues. The kept DNA is CDR3 alone, 45 bases in frame from the first base. From the germline V gene, CDR1 is SGHRS and CDR2 is YFSETQ. Reading the label with the study, this specimen's time point is: baseline before first vaccination. Vaccinee samples were obtained from the UK trials COV001 and COV002, which included a single-blind randomized controlled phase 2/3 trial of AZD1222 (ChAdOx1 nCoV-19) in healthy adults. For TCRbeta chain sequencing, PBMC samples from trial participants were taken at day 0 and at day 28 after the second dose. Note on this clone: Its antigen is not yet known. No clone much larger than this one lies a single base away; base qualities are absent.

Study-wide findings and limitations: The vaccine-associated CD4 TCRs covered the entire spike protein, and the dominant responses fell in regions 160-218 and 743-854. Because no samples from the day 14 peak response were available, repertoires could be characterized only after the peak T cell response. Conclusions about previously exposed vaccinees are limited, since just a handful of AZD1222 recipients were seropositive for SARS-CoV-2 at baseline. After two AZD1222 doses, spike-specific TCR breadth and depth were significantly higher than at day 0 and than in MenACWY recipients. Participants were mostly white British, with more females than males. The authors suggested clonal diversity may have been underestimated. Epitopes outside the regions mutated in the B.1.351 and B.1.1.7 variants were reportedly recognized by nearly half of the unique spike-specific TCRs. In the small 56-69-year group, the increase in depth fell short of significance, most likely because of low power.

The CDR3 regions of human TCRbeta chains were analyzed by immunosequencing. From the authors' description of their analysis: TCRs in the repertoires were matched against a reference library of SARS-CoV-2-specific TCRs that had been generated with the MIRA antigen-specificity platform. Breadth was defined as the fraction of unique TCRs that were SARS-CoV-2-associated, and depth was defined as the fraction of total T cells that were SARS-CoV-2-associated. Using the MIRA data, each spike-specific TCR was assigned both to the spike region to which the TCR was reactive and to a CD4 or CD8 class. Log10-transformed breadth and depth values were compared by one-way ANOVA with Sidak's multiple comparisons tests. TCRdb provides this immuneACCESS table in a form limited to in-frame rearrangements. Some clones are lacking; in checked studies, under half of them reflect an unresolved V gene, and why the rest are absent is not known. For V, J and clone size, that table is used; D and trimming come from the DNA. This sample is represented by more than 100,000 clones; roughly 88% of them were singletons. The top ten clonotypes cover around 3.5% of the sample.

This chain joins TRBV5-1 to TRBJ2-1, with 7 bases in between that match TRBD2. The sequencing here drew on peripheral blood, taken on day 0 of AZD1222 vaccination. This receptor was obtained from an adult in good health. The CDR3 corresponds to CASSPSSSSGYEQFF. The nucleotides are TGCGCCAGCAGCCCCTCTTCGAGTAGCGGGTATGAGCAGTTCTTC.